This TCR beta chain appears in the sequencing data of a study of CD8+ T cells in alopecia areata. Study summary: Tofacitinib ran for 6 to 18 months before 6 months off drug. Study-level points and caveats: Clonality was higher in lesional than normal scalp, especially in alopecia totalis/universalis.

About this clone: Its antigen remains unidentified.

The sample's treatment: oral pan-JAK inhibitor, 5-10 mg twice daily. Sampling of alopecia areata patients yielded lesional scalp punch biopsies as well as peripheral blood. Sequencing used cDNA as its template, made by extracting RNA and reverse transcribing it. The repertoire was sequenced with immunoSEQ multiplex PCR; TCRdb's copy has only in-frame clones and lacks some. The sample has approximately 180,000 clones; roughly 50% are singletons. Per germline, CDR1 GTSNPN and CDR2 SVGIG (reference sequence). Trimming removed 2 bases from V and 6 bases from J, with 15 bases in between. This CDR3 comprises 14 residues.

Specimen: CD8+ T cells sorted from blood, collected at week 24, from a patient treated with tofacitinib. The V and J genes are TRBV30 and TRBJ2-3; D might be TRBD2 (7 bases). The receptor comes from a human donor with alopecia areata. The chain's CDR3 is CAWSYAGAGDTQYF. The CDR3 nucleotides are TGTGCCTGGAGTTACGCGGGGGCGGGTGATACGCAGTATTTT.